This T cell receptor (beta chain) was found in a study of CD8 T cells in Susac syndrome. Germline CDR1 reads DFQATT; CDR2 reads SNEGSKA (reference sequence). The CDR3 extends over 13 amino acids. V was clipped by 5 bases and J by 2 bases, with 13 bases between them. TEMRA cells were FACS-enriched, unlike CD8+ and CD4+ T cells, which were negatively isolated. The RNA input was about 0.45 to 1 ug, and it was reverse transcribed with random hexamers. Amplification of TCR beta CDR3 by immunoSEQ multiplex PCR spanned 54 Vbeta and 13 Jbeta. TCRdb used MiXCR to reprocess the immunoSEQ multiplex PCR reads, holding one entry per CDR3 protein. The sample holds hundreds of thousands of distinct CDR3 sequences; around 93% are singletons and the top ten take around 0.067%.

Sequencing input: CD4+ T cells from PBMCs. J is TRBJ2-7 and V is TRBV20-1; D might be TRBD1 or TRBD2, each matching 5 bases. The receptor was derived from a human donor with multiple sclerosis. The CDR3 coding sequence is TGCAGTGCTGAGCCCGGGACCCCCTACGAGCAGTACTTC. It is translated as CSAEPGTPYEQYF.